A selection of T cell receptor beta chains follows, all from one sample in a study of response to subunit inactivated influenza vaccine. A single record per CDR3 protein comes from TCRdb applying MiXCR to the RT-PCR reads. Seen here are approximately 520,000 distinct CDR3 sequences, approximately 24% observed once, and the top ten hold under 2.5%. Sample: CD4+ T cells sorted from PBMCs, taken around 5 days after vaccination. The receptors were gathered from a man aged 45-65 years who received an inactivated influenza vaccine. Each CDR3 is given with its conserved first and last residue. Fields, in order: D gene, J gene, V gene, clone size, CDR3 DNA, CDR3 protein. A D gene is named only where the DNA matches it firmly. Only part of the rows carry a size: once, few, many, or a class if the clone is expanded.

>TRBD2|TRBJ2-1|TRBV5-1|many
TGCGCCAGCCACCCGACTAGCGGGGGGGAGCAGTTCTTC
CASHPTSGGEQFF
>.|TRBJ2-1|TRBV19|.
TGTGCCAGTAGTACGTCGAGTCAGGGCCGCCTGTACAATGAGCAGTTCTTC
CASSTSSQGRLYNEQFF
>.|TRBJ1-2|TRBV9|many
TGTGCCAGCAGCGCAGAGGACACATACTATGGCTACACCTTC
CASSAEDTYYGYTF
>.|TRBJ1-2|TRBV28|few
TGTGCCAGCAGTGTACAGGGTGACTATGGCTACACCTTC
CASSVQGDYGYTF
>TRBD2|TRBJ2-3|TRBV19|.
TGTGCCAGTAGTATCGCGGGGGGGAGCACAGATACGCAGTATTTT
CASSIAGGSTDTQYF
>.|TRBJ1-1|TRBV7-9|few
TGTGCCAGCAGCCCCTACCTGAACACTGAAGCTTTCTTT
CASSPYLNTEAFF
>TRBD2|TRBJ2-1|TRBV5-1|.
TGCGCCAGCAGTAGGACTAGCGGGAATATAGAGCAGTTCTTC
CASSRTSGNIEQFF
>.|TRBJ1-6|TRBV6-5|few
TGTGCCAGCAGTTACTCGGGGGGATTTCGCAATTCACCCCTCCACTTT
CASSYSGGFRNSPLHF
>.|TRBJ2-7|TRBV5-1|.
TGCGCCAGCAGCCCGCCGGAAGGCTGGGAGCAGTACTTC
CASSPPEGWEQYF
>TRBD1|TRBJ2-1|TRBV27|.
TGTGCCAGCAGGCCTGGGACAGGGGGTTTGCGGTCACAGTTCTTC
CASRPGTGGLRSQFF
>.|TRBJ1-3|TRBV5-6|.
TGTGCCAGCAGCTTGGCCAGGGGAGTTCGAAACACCATATATTTT
CASSLARGVRNTIYF
>.|TRBJ2-7|TRBV12-3/TRBV12-4|.
TGTGCCAGCAGTTCCTGGGGGGGGGCCTTATACGAGCAGTACTTC
CASSSWGGALYEQYF
>.|TRBJ2-1|TRBV28|.
TGTGCCAGCAGTTTGCGACAGGGAGGCTACAATGAGCAGTTCTTC
CASSLRQGGYNEQFF
>.|TRBJ1-2|TRBV6-2/TRBV6-3|.
TGTGCCAGCATCACCCCCGGAGGCTCCACCAACTATGGCTACACCTTC
CASITPGGSTNYGYTF
>.|TRBJ2-3|TRBV28|few
TGTGCCAGCAGTGCACCCAGGGGGAGGAGCACAGATACGCAGTATTTT
CASSAPRGRSTDTQYF
>.|TRBJ2-1|TRBV6-1|.
TGTGCCAGCAGCCTAACTACCTACAATGAGCAGTTCTTC
CASSLTTYNEQFF
>.|TRBJ2-7|TRBV5-1|few
TGCGCCAGCAGCTTGAGAACAGAAGGGGAGCAGTACTTC
CASSLRTEGEQYF
>TRBD1|TRBJ2-2|TRBV7-2|.
TGTGCCAGCAGCCCTAGACAGGGAACTCCCGGGGAGCTGTTTTTT
CASSPRQGTPGELFF
>.|TRBJ2-2|TRBV28|.
TGTGCCAGCAGGACTACAGGGAGGAACACCGGGGAGCTGTTTTTT
CASRTTGRNTGELFF
>.|TRBJ2-1|TRBV15|few
TGTGCCACCAGCAGAGAATTTATTTCGACTGGCAATGAGCAGTTCTTC
CATSREFISTGNEQFF
>.|TRBJ1-1|TRBV20-1|few
TGCAGTGCTGGAGGAGGAAGGCGCACTGAAGCTTTCTTT
CSAGGGRRTEAFF
>TRBD2|TRBJ2-1|TRBV6-6|.
TGTGCCAGCAGCCGCGGACTAGGGAATGAGCAGTTCTTC
CASSRGLGNEQFF
>TRBD1|TRBJ1-1|TRBV4-3|.
TGCGCCAGCAGCCAGGCAGGGGGCGGGAGCACTGAAGCTTTCTTT
CASSQAGGGSTEAFF
>TRBD1|TRBJ2-7|TRBV11-2|.
TGTGCCAGCAGCGTCGGAAGGGACAGCCACTACGAGCAGTACTTC
CASSVGRDSHYEQYF
>TRBD1|TRBJ1-2|TRBV7-2|many
TGTGCCAGCAGCCCCCACAGGGGATACGGCTATGGCTACACCTTC
CASSPHRGYGYGYTF
>.|TRBJ2-3|TRBV7-2|.
TGTGCCAGCAGCTTAGAGGGCGGGGGCACAGATACGCAGTATTTT
CASSLEGGGTDTQYF
>TRBD1|TRBJ1-5|TRBV20-1|.
TGCAGTGCTCGTCAGGGGGCGGATCAGCCCCAGCATTTT
CSARQGADQPQHF
>TRBD2|TRBJ2-3|TRBV12-3/TRBV12-4|once
TGTGCCAGCAGTTTAGCGACGACTAGCGGGGGGAGCACAGATACGCAGTATTTT
CASSLATTSGGSTDTQYF
>TRBD2|TRBJ2-1|TRBV9|few
TGTGCCAGCAGCGTAGGATCTAGCGGGAGGGGAAATGAGCAGTTCTTC
CASSVGSSGRGNEQFF
>.|TRBJ2-7|TRBV7-8|.
TGTGCCAGCAGCCCAGGGACTCTCGGGTTTGCAAGGGGCTCCTACGAGCAGTACTTC
CASSPGTLGFARGSYEQYF
>TRBD1|TRBJ1-5|TRBV20-1|.
TGCAGTGCTCGAAGACAGGGGGGCAATCAGCCCCAGCATTTT
CSARRQGGNQPQHF
>.|TRBJ2-1|TRBV21-1|.
TGTGCCAGCGCCCCAGGGGCGCGGTCCTACAATGAGCAGTTCTTC
CASAPGARSYNEQFF
>TRBD1|TRBJ1-6|TRBV6-2/TRBV6-3|.
TGTGCCAGCAGGAAGAGGGACAGCTATAATTCACCCCTCCACTTT
CASRKRDSYNSPLHF
>TRBD1|TRBJ2-3|TRBV6-2/TRBV6-3|few
TGTGCCAGCAGTTCGCTGACAGGGTTTGATACGCAGTATTTT
CASSSLTGFDTQYF
>.|TRBJ2-1|TRBV29-1|few
TGCAGCGTTGATGAGGCCCATGAGCAGTTCTTC
CSVDEAHEQFF
>TRBD1|TRBJ2-3|TRBV5-1|few
TGCGCCAGCAGCTTGGACAGGGGGTGGACAGATACGCAGTATTTT
CASSLDRGWTDTQYF
>.|TRBJ1-4|TRBV12-3/TRBV12-4|few
TGTGCCAGCAGCCAGGGATCGACTAATGAAAAACTGTTTTTT
CASSQGSTNEKLFF
>.|TRBJ2-5|TRBV12-3/TRBV12-4|.
TGTGCCAGCAGCCGGGGACTCCTTGAGACCCAGTACTTC
CASSRGLLETQYF
>TRBD1|TRBJ1-5|TRBV29-1|.
TGCAGCGTCGCCGCCGGGACAGGGGACCAGCCCCAGCATTTT
CSVAAGTGDQPQHF
>TRBD2|TRBJ2-7|TRBV29-1|.
TGCAGCGTAAACGGACTAGCGGGAGCCTATGAGCAGTACTTC
CSVNGLAGAYEQYF
>TRBD1|TRBJ2-7|TRBV7-9|.
TGTGCCAGCAGCCCAAGCGGTGGACAGGGCACCTACGAGCAGTACTTC
CASSPSGGQGTYEQYF
>TRBD2|TRBJ2-1|TRBV12-3/TRBV12-4|.
TGTGCCAGCAGTTTAGCGGGGTCTAGCGGGGCCCAGTTCTTC
CASSLAGSSGAQFF
>TRBD2|TRBJ2-1|TRBV29-1|few
TGCAGCGCTCAACTAGCGGCCTACAATGAGCAGTTCTTC
CSAQLAAYNEQFF
>.|TRBJ1-6|TRBV4-3|few
TGCGCCAGCAGCCAAGATACGGTTTCACCCCTCCACTTT
CASSQDTVSPLHF